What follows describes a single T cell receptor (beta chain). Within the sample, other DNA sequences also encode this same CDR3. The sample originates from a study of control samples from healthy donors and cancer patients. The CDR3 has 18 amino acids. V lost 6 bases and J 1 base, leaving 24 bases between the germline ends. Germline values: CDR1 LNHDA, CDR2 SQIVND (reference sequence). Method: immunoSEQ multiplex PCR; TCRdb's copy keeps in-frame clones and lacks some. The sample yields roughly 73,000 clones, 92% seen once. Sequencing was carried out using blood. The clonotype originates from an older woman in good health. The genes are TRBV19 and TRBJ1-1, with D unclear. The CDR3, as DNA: TGTGCCAGTAGGAATTCGGGAATGCAAGGAGGCACGAACACTGAAGCTTTCTTT. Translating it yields CASRNSGMQGGTNTEAFF.